Each of the 32 T cell receptor beta chains below was sequenced from the same sample in a study of CD8 T cells in Susac syndrome. cDNA came from about 0.51 to 1 ug RNA primed by random hexamers. One entry per CDR3 protein, called by TCRdb with MiXCR from the immunoSEQ multiplex PCR reads. Here the sample spans 120,000 or so distinct CDR3 sequences, roughly 96% being singletons. The sequencing sample was made of CD4+ T cells from PBMCs. Receptor source: a human donor in good health.

The chain employs TRBV6-1 and TRBJ1-4; 10 bases line up with TRBD1. The CDR3 covers 16 residues. With 2 bases clipped from V and 5 bases from J, the junction kept 5 bases outside the gene matches. Looked up from germline, CDR1 is MNHNS and CDR2 is SASEGT. The CDR3 is CASSENPGQGNEKLFF. The DNA for the CDR3 is TGTGCCAGCAGTGAAAATCCGGGACAGGGGAATGAAAAACTGTTTTTT.

The chain combines TRBV5-1 with TRBJ1-1; D gene unclear. The CDR3 sequence is 13 residues long. Germline CDR1 and CDR2: SGHRS and YFSETQ. V was pared by 2 bases and J by 5 bases, with 10 bases between. The CDR3 is CASSFLTGTEAFF. The CDR3 coding sequence is TGCGCCAGCAGCTTTCTTACGGGGACTGAAGCTTTCTTT.

The CDR3 nucleotides are TGTGCCAGCTCACGGGGGACAGGGGTGAGCAATCAGCCCCAGCATTTT. It specifies CASSRGTGVSNQPQHF. The chain carries TRBV18 and TRBJ1-5; TRBD1 matches at 10 bases. V was clipped by 4 bases and J by 1 base; unmatched bases: 4. Germline V lookup: CDR1 KGHSH, CDR2 LQKENI. CDR3 size: 16 residues.

The chain has TRBV5-4 and TRBJ2-2; possible D gene TRBD1, 5 bases. The ends were cut back, 3 bases at V and 8 bases at J, with 11 bases in the middle. The CDR3 covers 13 residues. Germline CDR1 reads SGHNT; CDR2 reads YYREEE (reference sequence). Here the CDR3 reads CASSSAGAGELFF. Here the CDR3 DNA reads TGTGCCAGCAGCTCGGCTGGGGCAGGGGAGCTGTTTTTT.

V is TRBV10-3 and J is TRBJ1-1, with D maybe TRBD1 (5 bases). Trimming removed 8 bases from V and 6 bases from J, with 16 bases in between. The CDR3 loop spans 13 amino acids. CDR1 is ENHRY, CDR2 SYGVKD, per germline. CDR3 region: CAIGGLLSAEAFF. The CDR3 nucleotides are TGTGCCATCGGGGGACTTCTTAGCGCTGAAGCTTTCTTT.

This clonotype was counted a single time. The chain couples TRBV6-5 to TRBJ1-5, with TRBD1 identical over 7 bases. Trimming removed 6 bases from V and 7 bases from J; junction bases left unmatched: 12. The CDR3 is made up of 15 amino acids. The germline gives CDR1 MNHEY, CDR2 SVGAGI. CDR3 protein: CASRPTAGQRQPQHF. CDR3 sequence (DNA): TGTGCCAGCAGACCGACCGCGGGACAGAGGCAGCCCCAGCATTTT.

This CDR3 is CASSPRGVAGQETQYF. The CDR3 nucleotides are TGTGCCAGCAGCCCTCGAGGAGTAGCGGGCCAAGAGACCCAGTACTTC. The J gene is TRBJ2-5, the V gene TRBV3-1; TRBD2 matches at 7 bases. Germline CDR1 is LGHDT and CDR2 is YNNKEL (reference sequence). The CDR3 has 16 residues. With V trimmed by 4 bases and J by 1 base, 9 bases remained unmatched.

The gene calls are TRBV27 and TRBJ2-6; no firm D call. The CDR3 covers 17 residues. Germline V CDR1 and CDR2: MNHEY, SMNVEV (reference sequence). Trimming took off 2 bases at V and 4 bases at J, with 15 bases between the two ends. The chain's CDR3 is CASSLTQSSGGANVLTF. CDR3 nucleotide sequence: TGTGCCAGCAGTTTAACACAAAGCTCGGGCGGGGCCAACGTCCTGACTTTC.

V and J are TRBV6-5 and TRBJ2-6, with D possibly called TRBD1 or TRBD2 (5 bases each). The germline CDR1 and CDR2 sequences are MNHEY and SVGAGI. Trimming cost V 4 bases and J 4 bases, with 23 bases left between them. The CDR3 is made up of 19 amino acids. This CDR3 is CASSSFGAGKAAGANVLTF. CDR3 coding DNA: TGTGCCAGCAGTTCCTTCGGGGCAGGAAAAGCCGCCGGGGCCAACGTCCTGACTTTC.

The chain joins TRBV24-1 to TRBJ2-7; 8 bases line up with TRBD1. The trim removed 3 bases at V and 3 bases at J, leaving 3 bases unmatched. CDR3 length: 14 residues. CDR1 is KGHDR and CDR2 is SFDVKD in the germline V gene. The CDR3 region has the DNA TGTGCCACCAGTGATCCAGGACAGGGCTACGAGCAGTACTTC. Its protein product is CATSDPGQGYEQYF.

V gene TRBV6-5 combines with J gene TRBJ2-7; TRBD2 matches 13 bases. The ends lost 0 bases at V and 2 bases at J; junction bases unmatched: 1. Germline CDR1 is MNHEY and CDR2 is SVGAGI. CDR3 length: 16 residues. The CDR3 DNA reads as TGTGCCAGCAGTTACTCGGGGACTAGCGGGGCCTACGAGCAGTACTTC. This encodes CASSYSGTSGAYEQYF.

This clonotype was counted a single time. The CDR3 loop reads CASNGQGDNQPQHF. The CDR3 bases are TGTGCCAGCAACGGGCAGGGGGACAATCAGCCCCAGCATTTT. The chain is built from TRBV2 and TRBJ1-5; 7 bases are a match to TRBD1. This CDR3 is 14 amino acids long. Germline V lookup: CDR1 SNHLY, CDR2 FYNNEI. The trim removed 7 bases at V and 3 bases at J, leaving 6 bases unmatched.

In its sample, this clonotype was seen once. The chain carries TRBV29-1 and TRBJ1-5; D possibly corresponds to TRBD1 (5 bases). Germline CDR1 and CDR2: SQVTM and ANQGSEA. The ends were cut back, 4 bases at V and 6 bases at J, with 13 bases in the middle. The CDR3 spans 13 residues. The CDR3 is CSVGGGVGQPQHF. CDR3 in DNA: TGCAGCGTTGGAGGAGGGGTGGGTCAGCCCCAGCATTTT.

The chain couples TRBV3-1 to TRBJ2-1; 10 bases line up with TRBD2. V lost 4 bases and J lost 7; bases outside the gene matches: 13. Germline CDR1 reads LGHDT; CDR2 reads YNNKEL (reference sequence). CDR3 length: 17 amino acids. CDR3 coding DNA: TGTGCCAGCAGCCGACGAATGGATACTAGCGGGATAAATGAGCAGTTCTTC. Translating gives CASSRRMDTSGINEQFF.

The chain joins TRBV7-2 to TRBJ2-2, with 10 bases fitting TRBD2. Germline CDR1 SGHTA, CDR2 FQGNSA. The junction had 1 base not matched to a gene; V was cut back by 0 bases and J by 3 bases. CDR3 length equals 16 residues. CDR3 nucleotides: TGTGCCAGCAGCTTAGCGGGGACTAGCGACACCGGGGAGCTGTTTTTT. It yields the protein CASSLAGTSDTGELFF. Using reference TRBV7-2 and TRBJ2-2 for the parts outside the CDR3, the full variable domain is GAGVSQSPSNKVTEKGKDVELRCDPISGHTALYWYRQSLGQGLEFLIYFQGNSAPDKSGLPSDRFSAERTGGSVSTLTIQRTQQEDSAVYLCASSLAGTSDTGELFFGEGSRLTVL.

The genes are TRBV4-1 and TRBJ2-3; TRBD2 aligns across 8 bases. Germline CDR1 reads MGHRA; CDR2 reads YSYEKL. V lost 4 bases, J lost 2 bases, and 5 bases stayed unmatched. CDR3 length: 15 residues. The CDR3 coding sequence is TGCGCCAGCAGCCCCCCAGCGGGGGCCACAGATACGCAGTATTTT. Protein product: CASSPPAGATDTQYF.

The rearrangement joins TRBV7-9 to TRBJ2-3; 14 bases agree with TRBD2. Germline V gene data show CDR1 as SEHNR and CDR2 as FQNEAQ (reference sequence). V lost 5 bases and J lost 6; bases outside the gene matches: 7. The CDR3 is made up of 16 amino acids. CDR3 nucleotide sequence: TGTGCCAGCAGCCAAGGGACTAGCGGGAGTCTTGATACGCAGTATTTT. Protein: CASSQGTSGSLDTQYF.

The chain combines TRBV19 with TRBJ2-3; TRBD1 is a possible D gene (5 bases). The CDR3 is made up of 13 amino acids. Germline CDR1 and CDR2: LNHDA and SQIVND (reference sequence). The V end lost 4 bases, the J end lost 6 bases, and 11 bases lay between the germline ends. CDR3 in amino acids: CASSRSTDDTQYF. DNA of the CDR3: TGTGCCAGTAGTAGATCGACAGACGATACGCAGTATTTT.

Turning to this clonotype: No DNA is shown, since the ends of the CDR3 on it are uncertain; the CDR3 is the one TCRdb lists. CDR3 protein: CASSTSEVNTEAFF. The V and J genes are TRBV27 and TRBJ1-1. The CDR3 is made up of 14 amino acids, end residues included. Germline CDR1 and CDR2: MNHEY and SMNVEV (reference sequence).

This chain links TRBV6-6 with TRBJ2-7; perhaps D is TRBD1 or TRBD2 (5 bases each). The CDR3 runs 15 residues. The V end was cut by 2 bases, the J end by 1 base, with 12 bases between. Germline lookup yields CDR1 MNHNY and CDR2 SVGAGI (reference sequence). The CDR3 reads CASSYGGRGSYEQYF. CDR3 bases: TGTGCCAGCAGTTACGGGGGACGGGGATCCTACGAGCAGTACTTC.

The chain combines TRBV20-1 with TRBJ1-2, with 9 bases aligning to TRBD1. V shed 3 bases and J 7 bases; nucleotides not matched to a gene: 3. CDR3 length: 12 amino acids. Looked up from germline, CDR1 is DFQATT and CDR2 is SNEGSKA (reference sequence). DNA for the CDR3: TGCAGTGCTAGTCAACAGGGGGCTGGCTACACCTTC. Its protein product is CSASQQGAGYTF.

The V and J genes are TRBV3-1 and TRBJ2-2; tentative D call: TRBD2 (6 bases). Germline V gene data show CDR1 as LGHDT and CDR2 as YNNKEL (reference sequence). V shed 4 bases and J shed 8 bases, with 17 bases lying between them. The CDR3 loop spans 15 amino acids. The CDR3 protein is CASSPETRRGGELFF. CDR3 coding DNA: TGTGCCAGCAGCCCTGAGACTAGAAGAGGTGGGGAGCTGTTTTTT.

The chain has TRBV16 and TRBJ2-1; tentative D call: TRBD2 (6 bases). The V and J ends lost 2 bases and 7 bases respectively, with 6 bases between them. CDR1 is KGHSY and CDR2 is FQNENV in the germline V gene. The CDR3 is 12 amino acids. CDR3 bases: TGTGCCAGCAGCCAAGCGGGGAATGAGCAGTTCTTC. This codes for CASSQAGNEQFF.

This chain joins TRBV29-1 and TRBJ2-5, with 11 positions matching TRBD2. Germline lookup yields CDR1 SQVTM and CDR2 ANQGSEA. CDR3 length: 14 amino acids. V shed 4 bases, J shed 1 base, and the junction held 2 bases outside the gene matches. The CDR3 region has the DNA TGCAGCGTTGCCGGGACTAGCGGCCAAGAGACCCAGTACTTC. Translating it yields CSVAGTSGQETQYF.

The table lists this clonotype with a count of one. The V and J genes are TRBV28 and TRBJ1-1; D is unclear. Deletions cut 3 bases from V and 8 bases from J, with 10 bases between. Germline CDR1 reads MDHEN; CDR2 reads SYDVKM. The CDR3 covers 12 residues. CDR3 region: CASSFYGIEAFF. In nucleotides, the CDR3 is TGTGCCAGCAGTTTCTATGGGATAGAAGCTTTCTTT.

The genes are TRBV18 and TRBJ2-7; TRBD2 matches at 7 bases. There are 13 residues in the CDR3. Germline CDR1 and CDR2: KGHSH and LQKENI. V trimming: 3 bases; J trimming: 6 bases; junction bases outside the gene matches: 5. The CDR3 DNA is TGTGCCAGCTCACCCGGACTAGATGGCGAGCAGTACTTC. This translates into CASSPGLDGEQYF.

The gene calls are TRBV2 and TRBJ2-5; D call uncertain. This CDR3 contains 11 residues. Germline V gene lookup returns CDR1 SNHLY and CDR2 FYNNEI. Trimming took off 7 bases at V and 5 bases at J, with 8 bases between the two ends. CDR3 in amino acids: CASTPGETQYF. As DNA, the CDR3 is TGTGCCAGCACTCCCGGGGAGACCCAGTACTTC.

The chain joins TRBV5-1 to TRBJ2-2; the match to TRBD2 covers 9 bases. J gave up 6 bases and V 5 bases, and 8 bases lay outside the gene matches. In germline, CDR1 is SGHRS, CDR2 YFSETQ. This CDR3 region has 15 residues. The CDR3 DNA follows: TGCGCCAGCAGATCCGGGACTAGCATCCCCGGGGAGCTGTTTTTT. Translation gives CASRSGTSIPGELFF.

The chain uses TRBV29-1 and TRBJ2-5, with a weak D call TRBD2 (8 bases). With 8 bases removed from V and 5 bases from J, the gap between germline ends came to 24 bases. CDR1 and CDR2 (germline): SQVTM, ANQGSEA. The CDR3 is 15 residues long. DNA of the CDR3: TGCAGCCTTAGTGCCGGACTAGCAGGGGGGGAGACCCAGTACTTC. Residues: CSLSAGLAGGETQYF.

The chain couples TRBV7-6 to TRBJ2-7, with 7 bases lining up with TRBD1. The CDR3 length is 13 residues. Germline CDR1 reads SGHVS; CDR2 reads FNYEAQ. V lost 5 bases, J lost 6 bases, and 7 bases stayed unmatched. The CDR3 spells CASSQPGTAEQYF. CDR3 DNA: TGTGCCAGCAGCCAGCCAGGGACAGCCGAGCAGTACTTC.

CDR3 nucleotides: TGTGCCAGCAGCCGCAAGGGAGCGGGAGGCTTGAATGAGCAGTTCTTC. It specifies CASSRKGAGGLNEQFF. This sequence joins TRBV6-1 and TRBJ2-1, with 9 bases identical to TRBD2. V lost 6 bases, J lost 7 bases, and 13 bases stayed unmatched. Germline V gene sequence: CDR1 MNHNS, CDR2 SASEGT. This CDR3 comprises 16 residues.

The J gene is TRBJ2-7, the V gene TRBV29-1; 8 bases align to TRBD1. V dropped 3 bases and J dropped 4; count of bases not matched to a gene: 5. Germline V gene sequence: CDR1 SQVTM, CDR2 ANQGSEA. The CDR3 is made up of 13 amino acids. The DNA for the CDR3 is TGCAGCGTTGACACCGGGACAGGATACGAGCAGTACTTC. This translates into CSVDTGTGYEQYF.